The 9 T cell receptor beta chains reported below all come from one sample, sequenced in a study of blood T cells in healthy people across ages. With a J-beta primer mix and a sample-barcoded 5' primer, a second PCR ran 7 to 11 cycles. From the 5' RACE reads, TCRdb called clonotypes with MiXCR, one entry per CDR3 protein. The sample holds 700,000 to 850,000 distinct CDR3 sequences; roughly 34% are singletons and the top ten take under 15%. Sequenced sample: blood. Receptor source: a man younger than 35 in good health.

CDR3 residues: CASSSTVMGKETQYF. For the CDR3, the DNA is TGTGCCAGTTCCTCGACAGTCATGGGGAAAGAGACCCAGTACTTC. V usage is TRBV6-1 and J usage is TRBJ2-5, with D perhaps matching TRBD1 (5 bases). This CDR3 comprises 15 residues. From germline, CDR1 is MNHNS and CDR2 SASEGT. V gave up 9 bases and J gave up 3 bases, with 20 bases separating them.

The chain couples TRBV7-9 to TRBJ2-5; no firm D call. This CDR3 is 12 amino acids long. The germline V and J ends were trimmed by 5 bases and 11 bases, with 15 bases remaining between them. Germline V gene lookup returns CDR1 SEHNR and CDR2 FQNEAQ (reference sequence). The CDR3 DNA is TGTGCCAGCAGCCCCACCGGACGTGAGCAGTACTTC. Its translation: CASSPTGREQYF.

In its sample, this clonotype was seen a few times. This chain uses TRBV6-2 or TRBV6-3 with TRBJ1-1; 8 bases align to TRBD1. Germline V CDR1 and CDR2: MNHEY, SVGEGT. This CDR3 has 15 residues. J lost 3 bases, V lost 7 bases, and 10 bases had no gene match. The CDR3 region is CASKGSGGWDTEAFF. Here the CDR3 DNA reads TGTGCCAGCAAGGGGTCAGGGGGCTGGGACACTGAAGCTTTCTTT.

This clonotype has only one observation. The chain employs TRBV28 and TRBJ2-4, with D unclear. V dropped 5 bases and J dropped 6 bases, with 14 bases sitting between them. The germline CDR1 and CDR2 sequences are MDHEN and SYDVKM. The CDR3 totals 14 residues. CDR3 DNA sequence: TGTGCCAGCAGTCCCAACCCTCCAAGAAACATTCAGTACTTC. It yields the protein CASSPNPPRNIQYF.

The chain is built from TRBV10-3 and TRBJ1-2; D remains unclear. CDR3 length: 12 amino acids. Trimming cost V 6 bases and J 1 base, with 6 bases left between them. From germline, CDR1 is ENHRY and CDR2 SYGVKD. CDR3: CAIREDNYGYTF. The CDR3 region has the DNA TGTGCCATCAGGGAAGATAACTATGGCTACACCTTC.

The V gene is TRBV20-1, the J gene TRBJ2-1; possibly TRBD2 for D (6 bases). The germline V gene has CDR1 DFQATT and CDR2 SNEGSKA (reference sequence). This CDR3 spans 13 amino acids. V gave up 6 bases and J gave up 8 bases, with 17 bases separating them. DNA of the CDR3: TGCAGTGCGAGGGAGGCAGGGCGGTATGAGCAGTTCTTC. Protein sequence: CSAREAGRYEQFF.

This chain uses TRBV7-9 with TRBJ2-3; D uncertain. Germline CDR1 SEHNR, CDR2 FQNEAQ (reference sequence). V gave up 8 bases and J gave up 6 bases, with 9 bases separating them. This CDR3 region has 11 residues. For the CDR3, the DNA is TGTGCCAGCCGGATTGGGGATACGCAGTATTTT. It yields the protein CASRIGDTQYF.

This clonotype occurred a few times. The chain combines TRBV4-3 with TRBJ1-1; TRBD1 agrees at 9 bases. The V and J ends lost 0 bases and 3 bases, in that order; junction bases with no gene match: 8. Per the germline V gene, CDR1 is LGHNA and CDR2 is YSLEER. This CDR3 is built from 17 residues. The CDR3 DNA reads as TGCGCCAGCAGCCAAGACTCGGGACAGGGACGATACACTGAAGCTTTCTTT. This sequence encodes CASSQDSGQGRYTEAFF.

This chain uses TRBV5-1 with TRBJ1-1; tentatively, D is TRBD1 (5 bases). Germline lookup yields CDR1 SGHRS and CDR2 YFSETQ. The V gene lost 3 bases and the J gene lost 5 bases, with 17 bases spanning the gap. CDR3 length equals 15 residues. This CDR3 reads CASSWGGGRTTEAFF. The CDR3 DNA reads as TGCGCCAGCAGCTGGGGCGGAGGTCGAACGACTGAAGCTTTCTTT.